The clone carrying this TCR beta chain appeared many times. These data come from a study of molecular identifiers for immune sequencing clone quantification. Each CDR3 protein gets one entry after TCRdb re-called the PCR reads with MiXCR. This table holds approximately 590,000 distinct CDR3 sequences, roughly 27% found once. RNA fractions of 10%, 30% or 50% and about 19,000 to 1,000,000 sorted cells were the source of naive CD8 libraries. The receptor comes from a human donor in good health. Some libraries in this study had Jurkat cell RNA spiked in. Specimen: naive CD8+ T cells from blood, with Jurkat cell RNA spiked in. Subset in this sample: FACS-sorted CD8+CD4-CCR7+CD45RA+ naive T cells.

CDR3 nucleotide sequence: TGTGCCTGGAGTGTAGGCATAGGCAATCAGCCCCAGCATTTT. Amino acid sequence: CAWSVGIGNQPQHF. The chain carries TRBV30 and TRBJ1-5; unclear D gene. The length of the CDR3 is 14 residues. V gave up 0 bases and J gave up 2 bases, with 8 bases separating them. CDR1 GTSNPN and CDR2 SVGIG come from the germline V gene (reference sequence).